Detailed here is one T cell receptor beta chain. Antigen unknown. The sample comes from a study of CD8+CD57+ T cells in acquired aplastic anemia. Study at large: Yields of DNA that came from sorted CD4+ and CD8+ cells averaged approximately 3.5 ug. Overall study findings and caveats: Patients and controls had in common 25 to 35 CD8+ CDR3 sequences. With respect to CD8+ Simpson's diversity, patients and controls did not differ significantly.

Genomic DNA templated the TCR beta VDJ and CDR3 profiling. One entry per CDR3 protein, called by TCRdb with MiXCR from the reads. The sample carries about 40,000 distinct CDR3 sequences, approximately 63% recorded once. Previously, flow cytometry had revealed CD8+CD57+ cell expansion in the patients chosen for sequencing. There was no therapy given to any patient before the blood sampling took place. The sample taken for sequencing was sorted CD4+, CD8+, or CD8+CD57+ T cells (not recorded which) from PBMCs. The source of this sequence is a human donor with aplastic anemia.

The CDR3 region is CASNLGALGTTEAFF. CDR3 coding DNA: TGTGCCAGCAATTTGGGGGCATTAGGGACCACTGAAGCTTTCTTT. The chain recombines TRBV6-1 with TRBJ1-1, with D maybe TRBD1 (6 bases). The germline gives CDR1 MNHNS, CDR2 SASEGT. This CDR3 spans 15 amino acids. V shed 7 bases and J shed 4 bases, with 19 bases lying between them.